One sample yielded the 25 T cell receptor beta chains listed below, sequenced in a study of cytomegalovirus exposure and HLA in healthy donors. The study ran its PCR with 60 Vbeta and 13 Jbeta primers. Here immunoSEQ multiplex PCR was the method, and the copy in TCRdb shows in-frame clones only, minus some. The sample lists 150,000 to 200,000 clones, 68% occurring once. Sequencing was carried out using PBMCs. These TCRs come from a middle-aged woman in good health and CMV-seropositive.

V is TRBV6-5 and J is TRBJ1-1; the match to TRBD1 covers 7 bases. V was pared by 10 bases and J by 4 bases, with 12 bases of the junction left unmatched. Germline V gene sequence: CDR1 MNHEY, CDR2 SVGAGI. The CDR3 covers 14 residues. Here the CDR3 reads CANTVRDSLTEAFF. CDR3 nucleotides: TGTGCCAATACGGTCCGGGACAGTCTCACTGAAGCTTTCTTT.

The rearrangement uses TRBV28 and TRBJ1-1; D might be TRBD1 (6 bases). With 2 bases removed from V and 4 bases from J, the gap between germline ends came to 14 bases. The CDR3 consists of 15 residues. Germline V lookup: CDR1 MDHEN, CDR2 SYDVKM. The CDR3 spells CASSLTQGPGTEAFF. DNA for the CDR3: TGTGCCAGCAGTTTAACTCAGGGGCCCGGCACTGAAGCTTTCTTT.

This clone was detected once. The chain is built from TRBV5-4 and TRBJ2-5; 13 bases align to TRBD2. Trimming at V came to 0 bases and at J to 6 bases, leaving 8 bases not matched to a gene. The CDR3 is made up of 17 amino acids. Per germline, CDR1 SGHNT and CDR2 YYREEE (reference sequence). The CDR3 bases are TGTGCCAGCAGCTTGGAAGCCACTAGCGGGGGGGCCCAGACCCAGTACTTC. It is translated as CASSLEATSGGAQTQYF.

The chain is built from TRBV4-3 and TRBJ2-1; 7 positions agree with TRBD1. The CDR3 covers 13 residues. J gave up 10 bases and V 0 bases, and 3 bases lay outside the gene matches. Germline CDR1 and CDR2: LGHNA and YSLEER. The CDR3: CASSQDRGREQFF. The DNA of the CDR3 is TGCGCCAGCAGCCAAGATAGGGGGCGCGAGCAGTTCTTC.

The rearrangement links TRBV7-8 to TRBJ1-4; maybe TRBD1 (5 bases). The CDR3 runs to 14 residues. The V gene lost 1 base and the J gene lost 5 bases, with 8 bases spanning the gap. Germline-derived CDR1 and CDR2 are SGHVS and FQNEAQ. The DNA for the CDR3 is TGTGCCAGCAGCTTAGTACCAGGGAATGAAAAACTGTTTTTT. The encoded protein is CASSLVPGNEKLFF. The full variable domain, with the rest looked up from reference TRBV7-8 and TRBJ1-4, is GAGVSQSPRYKVAKRGQDVALRCDPISGHVSLFWYQQALGQGPEFLTYFQNEAQLDKSGLPSDRFFAERPEGSVSTLKIQRTQQEDSAVYLCASSLVPGNEKLFFGSGTQLSVL.

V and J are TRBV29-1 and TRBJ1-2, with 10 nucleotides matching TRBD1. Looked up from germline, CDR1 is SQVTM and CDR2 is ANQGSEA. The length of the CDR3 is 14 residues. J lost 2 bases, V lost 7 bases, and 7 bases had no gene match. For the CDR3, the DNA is TGCAGCGGGGTTGACAGGGGGCAAAACTATGGCTACACCTTC. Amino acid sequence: CSGVDRGQNYGYTF.

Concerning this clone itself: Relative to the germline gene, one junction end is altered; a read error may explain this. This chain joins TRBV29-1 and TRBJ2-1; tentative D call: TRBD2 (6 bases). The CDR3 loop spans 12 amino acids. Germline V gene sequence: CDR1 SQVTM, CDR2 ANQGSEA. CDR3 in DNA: TGCAGCGTCATGGAGGGGCCCTATGGGAAGATCTTC. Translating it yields CSVMEGPYGKIF.

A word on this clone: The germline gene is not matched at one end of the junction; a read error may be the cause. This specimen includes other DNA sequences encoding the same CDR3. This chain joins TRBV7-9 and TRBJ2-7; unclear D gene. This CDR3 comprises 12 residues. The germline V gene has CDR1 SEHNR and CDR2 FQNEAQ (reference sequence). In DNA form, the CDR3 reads TGTTCCAGCAGCCCAGGTGCCTACGAGCAGTACTTC. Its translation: CSSSPGAYEQYF.

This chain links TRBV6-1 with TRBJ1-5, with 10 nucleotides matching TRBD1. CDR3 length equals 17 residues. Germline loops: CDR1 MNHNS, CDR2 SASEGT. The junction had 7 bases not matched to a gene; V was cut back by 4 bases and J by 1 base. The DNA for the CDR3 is TGTGCCAGCAGTGGGACAGGGGGGAGGAAGAGCAATCAGCCCCAGCATTTT. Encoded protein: CASSGTGGRKSNQPQHF.

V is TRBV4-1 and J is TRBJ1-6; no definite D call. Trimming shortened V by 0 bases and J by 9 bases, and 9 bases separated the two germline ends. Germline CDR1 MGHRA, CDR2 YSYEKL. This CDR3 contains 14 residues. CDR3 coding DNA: TGCGCCAGCAGCCAAGATATCGGTTCTTCACCCCTCCACTTT. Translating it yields CASSQDIGSSPLHF.

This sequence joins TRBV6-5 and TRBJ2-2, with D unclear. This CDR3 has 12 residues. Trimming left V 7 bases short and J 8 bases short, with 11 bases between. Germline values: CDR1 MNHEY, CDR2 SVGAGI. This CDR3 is CASTKNVGELFF. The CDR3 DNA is TGTGCCAGCACTAAAAACGTGGGGGAGCTGTTTTTT.

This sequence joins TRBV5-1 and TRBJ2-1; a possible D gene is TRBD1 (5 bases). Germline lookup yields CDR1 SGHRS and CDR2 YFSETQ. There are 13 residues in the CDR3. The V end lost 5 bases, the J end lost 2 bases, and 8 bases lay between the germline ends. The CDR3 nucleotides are TGCGCCAGCAGACAGGATGCCTACAATGAGCAGTTCTTC. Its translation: CASRQDAYNEQFF.

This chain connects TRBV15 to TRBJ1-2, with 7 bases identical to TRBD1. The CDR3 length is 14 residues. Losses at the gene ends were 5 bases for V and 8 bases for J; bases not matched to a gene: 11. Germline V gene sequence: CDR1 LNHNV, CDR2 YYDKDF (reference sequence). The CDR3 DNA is TGTGCCACCAGCGGAATGGAGGGGGCGCAGGGCTACACCTTC. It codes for CATSGMEGAQGYTF.

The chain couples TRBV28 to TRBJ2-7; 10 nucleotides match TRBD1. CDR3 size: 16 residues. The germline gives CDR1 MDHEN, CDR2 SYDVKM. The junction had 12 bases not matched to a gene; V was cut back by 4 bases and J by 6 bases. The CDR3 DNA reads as TGTGCCAGCAGTTCCAAGTCCGGGACAGGGGTGGGCGAGCAGTACTTC. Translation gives CASSSKSGTGVGEQYF. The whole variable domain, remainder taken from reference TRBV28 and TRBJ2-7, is DVKVTQSSRYLVKRTGEKVFLECVQDMDHENMFWYRQDPGLGLRLIYFSYDVKMKEKGDIPEGYSVSREKKERFSLILESASTNQTSMYLCASSSKSGTGVGEQYFGPGTRLTVT.

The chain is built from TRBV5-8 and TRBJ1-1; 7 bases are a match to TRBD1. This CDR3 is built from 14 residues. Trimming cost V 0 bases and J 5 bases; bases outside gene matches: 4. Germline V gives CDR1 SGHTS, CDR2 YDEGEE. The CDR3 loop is CASSLDRGKTEAFF. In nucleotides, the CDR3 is TGTGCCAGCAGCTTGGACAGGGGAAAAACTGAAGCTTTCTTT.

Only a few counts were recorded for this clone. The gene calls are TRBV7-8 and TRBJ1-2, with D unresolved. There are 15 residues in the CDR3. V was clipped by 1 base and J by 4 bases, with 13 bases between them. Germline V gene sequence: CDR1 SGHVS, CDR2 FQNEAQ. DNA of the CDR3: TGTGCCAGCAGCTTAGTCGGTCAGGCTATCTATGGCTACACCTTC. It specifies CASSLVGQAIYGYTF.

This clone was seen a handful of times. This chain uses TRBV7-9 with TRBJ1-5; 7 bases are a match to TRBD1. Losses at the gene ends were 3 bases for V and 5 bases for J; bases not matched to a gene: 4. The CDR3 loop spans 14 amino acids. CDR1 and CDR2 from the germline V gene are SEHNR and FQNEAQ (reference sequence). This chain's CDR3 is CASSLEGAYQPQHF. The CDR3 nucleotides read TGTGCCAGCAGCTTGGAGGGGGCGTATCAGCCCCAGCATTTT. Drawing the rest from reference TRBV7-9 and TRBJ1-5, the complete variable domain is DTGVSQNPRHKITKRGQNVTFRCDPISEHNRLYWYRQTLGQGPEFLTYFQNEAQLEKSRLLSDRFSAERPKGSFSTLEIQRTEQGDSAMYLCASSLEGAYQPQHFGDGTRLSIL.

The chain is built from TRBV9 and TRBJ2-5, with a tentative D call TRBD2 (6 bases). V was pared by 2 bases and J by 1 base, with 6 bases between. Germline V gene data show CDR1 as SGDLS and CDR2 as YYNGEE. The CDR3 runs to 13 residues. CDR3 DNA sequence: TGTGCCAGCAGCGTGACTAGCCAAGAGACCCAGTACTTC. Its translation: CASSVTSQETQYF.

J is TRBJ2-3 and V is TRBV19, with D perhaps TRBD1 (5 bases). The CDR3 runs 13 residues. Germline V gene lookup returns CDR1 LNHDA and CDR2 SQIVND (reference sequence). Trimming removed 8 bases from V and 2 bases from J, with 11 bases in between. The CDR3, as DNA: TGTGCCAGTCTGGGGCAGCACACAGATACGCAGTATTTT. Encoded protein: CASLGQHTDTQYF.

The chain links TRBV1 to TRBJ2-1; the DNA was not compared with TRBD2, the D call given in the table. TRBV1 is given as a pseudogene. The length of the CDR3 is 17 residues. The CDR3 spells CTSSQGLAGGTYNEQFF. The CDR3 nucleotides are TGCACCAGCAGCCAAGGACTAGCGGGGGGGACCTACAATGAGCAGTTCTTC.

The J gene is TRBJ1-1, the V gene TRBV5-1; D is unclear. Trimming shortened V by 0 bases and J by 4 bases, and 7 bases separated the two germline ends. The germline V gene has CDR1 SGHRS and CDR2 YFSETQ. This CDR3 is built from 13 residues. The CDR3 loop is CASSLGSGTEAFF. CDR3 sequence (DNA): TGCGCCAGCAGCTTGGGCTCCGGCACTGAAGCTTTCTTT.

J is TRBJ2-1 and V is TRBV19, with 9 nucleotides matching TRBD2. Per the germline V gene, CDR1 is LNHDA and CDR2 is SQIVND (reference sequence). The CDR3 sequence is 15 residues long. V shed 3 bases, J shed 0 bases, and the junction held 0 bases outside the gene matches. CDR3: CASSISGSSYNEQFF. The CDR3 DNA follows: TGTGCCAGTAGTATTAGCGGGAGCTCCTACAATGAGCAGTTCTTC.

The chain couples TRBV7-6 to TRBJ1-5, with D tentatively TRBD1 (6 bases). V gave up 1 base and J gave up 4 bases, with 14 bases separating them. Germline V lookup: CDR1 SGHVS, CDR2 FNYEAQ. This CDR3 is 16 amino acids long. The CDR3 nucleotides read TGTGCCAGCAGCTTAGAGTCCCCAGGGGTAAATCAGCCCCAGCATTTT. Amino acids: CASSLESPGVNQPQHF. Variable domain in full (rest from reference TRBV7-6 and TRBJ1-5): GAGVSQSPRYKVTKRGQDVALRCDPISGHVSLYWYRQALGQGPEFLTYFNYEAQQDKSGLPNDRFSAERPEGSISTLTIQRTEQRDSAMYRCASSLESPGVNQPQHFGDGTRLSIL.

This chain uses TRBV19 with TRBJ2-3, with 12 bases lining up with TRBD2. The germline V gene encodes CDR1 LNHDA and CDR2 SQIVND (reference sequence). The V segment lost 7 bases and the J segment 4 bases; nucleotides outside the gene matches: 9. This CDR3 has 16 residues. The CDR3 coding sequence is TGTGCCAGTAAGTCTAGCGGGGGGGCCTCGGCAGATACGCAGTATTTT. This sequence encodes CASKSSGGASADTQYF.

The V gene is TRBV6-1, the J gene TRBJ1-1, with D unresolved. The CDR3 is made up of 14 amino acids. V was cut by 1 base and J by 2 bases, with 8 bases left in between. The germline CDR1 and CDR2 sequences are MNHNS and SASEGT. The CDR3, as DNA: TGTGCCAGCAGTGAAGGCAGGTCTAACACTGAAGCTTTCTTT. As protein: CASSEGRSNTEAFF.